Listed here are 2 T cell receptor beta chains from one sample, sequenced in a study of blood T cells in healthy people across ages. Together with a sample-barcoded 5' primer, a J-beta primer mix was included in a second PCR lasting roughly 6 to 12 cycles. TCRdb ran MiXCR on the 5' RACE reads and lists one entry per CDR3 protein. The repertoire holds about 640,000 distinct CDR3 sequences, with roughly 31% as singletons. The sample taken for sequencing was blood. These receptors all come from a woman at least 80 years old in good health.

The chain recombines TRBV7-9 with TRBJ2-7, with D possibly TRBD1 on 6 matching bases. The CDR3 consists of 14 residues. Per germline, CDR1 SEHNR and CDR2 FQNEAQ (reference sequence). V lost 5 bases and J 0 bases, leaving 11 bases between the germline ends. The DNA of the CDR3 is TGTGCCAGCAGCCCCGTGACAGGCTCCTACGAGCAGTACTTC. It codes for CASSPVTGSYEQYF. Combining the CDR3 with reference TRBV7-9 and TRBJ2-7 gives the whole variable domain DTGVSQNPRHKITKRGQNVTFRCDPISEHNRLYWYRQTLGQGPEFLTYFQNEAQLEKSRLLSDRFSAERPKGSFSTLEIQRTEQGDSAMYLCASSPVTGSYEQYFGPGTRLTVT.

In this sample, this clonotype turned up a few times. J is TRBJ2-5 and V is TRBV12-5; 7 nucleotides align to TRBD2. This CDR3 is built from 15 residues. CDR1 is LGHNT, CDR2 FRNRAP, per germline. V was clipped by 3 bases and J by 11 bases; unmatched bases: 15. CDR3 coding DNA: TGTGCTAGTGGTTTCGAGGCTAGCGGCTACAATGAGCAGTACTTC. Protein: CASGFEASGYNEQYF.